The 7 T cell receptor beta chains below come from one sample, sequenced in a study of OX40 agonist ivuxolimab in advanced cancers. Measured with immunoSEQ multiplex PCR; TCRdb has only the in-frame clones, and not every one. The repertoire holds some 86,000 clones, with around 90% as singletons. Sequencing used CD4+ or CD8+ T cells sorted from blood, obtained in a trial of the OX40 agonist ivuxolimab. The receptor set was obtained from an adult with an advanced solid tumor such as melanoma, head and neck, liver or kidney cancer.

The rearrangement joins TRBV15 to TRBJ1-2; no reliable D call. Between the trimmed V and J ends, which lost 5 bases and 2 bases, there was a span of 6 bases. The CDR3 is 12 residues long. Germline CDR1 reads LNHNV; CDR2 reads YYDKDF (reference sequence). DNA for the CDR3: TGTGCCACCAGCGCCCAGAACTATGGCTACACCTTC. It specifies CATSAQNYGYTF.

This clone was seen once. The chain couples TRBV9 to TRBJ2-3; 8 bases align to TRBD1. There are 16 residues in the CDR3. V was clipped by 0 bases and J by 6 bases; unmatched bases: 9. CDR1 and CDR2 from the germline V gene are SGDLS and YYNGEE. The DNA for the CDR3 is TGTGCCAGCAGCGTAGCCGTGGGGACAGGAGGCGATACGCAGTATTTT. It specifies CASSVAVGTGGDTQYF.

The chain joins TRBV2 to TRBJ2-2; D is perhaps TRBD1 or TRBD2 (6 bases each). V lost 4 bases, J lost 5 bases, and 11 bases lay in between. The CDR3 has 14 amino acids. Germline CDR1 is SNHLY and CDR2 is FYNNEI. For the CDR3, the DNA is TGTGCCAGCAGTGCGGGGGCCAGAACCGGGGAGCTGTTTTTT. Protein product: CASSAGARTGELFF.

This chain links TRBV27 with TRBJ2-1; 8 bases line up with TRBD2. Germline CDR1 is MNHEY and CDR2 is SMNVEV (reference sequence). The CDR3 extends over 17 amino acids. V gave up 1 base and J gave up 3 bases; unmatched junction bases: 8. CDR3 residues: CASSLYPSGGGYNEQFF. In DNA, the CDR3 is TGTGCCAGCAGTTTATACCCCTCGGGAGGGGGCTACAATGAGCAGTTCTTC.

This sequence joins TRBV4-1 and TRBJ1-4; the D gene is possibly TRBD1 (5 bases). Germline assignment: CDR1 MGHRA and CDR2 YSYEKL. Between the trimmed V and J ends, which lost 0 bases and 2 bases, there was a span of 10 bases. This CDR3 region has 16 residues. CDR3 amino acids: CASSQDIRATNEKLFF. CDR3 bases: TGCGCCAGCAGCCAAGATATCAGGGCCACTAATGAAAAACTGTTTTTT.

This chain connects TRBV14 to TRBJ2-3; TRBD2 aligns across 7 bases. With V trimmed by 3 bases and J by 4 bases, 7 bases remained unmatched. Germline CDR1 and CDR2: SGHDN and FVKESK. The CDR3 runs to 15 residues. CDR3 in DNA: TGTGCCAGCAGCCAGCTTGGCGGGAGCGCAGATACGCAGTATTTT. Its translation: CASSQLGGSADTQYF.

The CDR3 here is CASRSRRDGETQYF. CDR3 nucleotide sequence: TGTGCCAGCAGGAGCCGGAGGGACGGTGAGACCCAGTACTTC. This chain links TRBV2 with TRBJ2-5, with TRBD2 as a possible D gene (6 bases). This CDR3 region has 14 residues. V lost 6 bases to trimming and J lost 5 bases, with 16 bases between them. CDR1 and CDR2 from the germline V gene are SNHLY and FYNNEI.